The next 21 T cell receptor beta chains were all read from a single sample in a study of blood T cell repertoires in COVID-19. TCRdb's copy holds only in-frame clones and misses some; the assay was immunoSEQ multiplex PCR. The repertoire holds 200,000 to 250,000 clones, about 89% seen once, with around 6% in the top ten. The material sequenced was peripheral blood. These receptors came from a man aged 60-69 years who had recovered from COVID-19.

This clone was recorded a few times. V is TRBV2 and J is TRBJ2-7, with 12 bases identical to TRBD1. With 5 bases clipped from V and 6 bases from J, the junction kept 8 bases outside the gene matches. CDR3 length equals 15 residues. Germline V lookup: CDR1 SNHLY, CDR2 FYNNEI. This CDR3 reads CASSPSGTGGAEQYF. DNA for the CDR3: TGTGCCAGCAGTCCATCCGGGACAGGGGGCGCCGAGCAGTACTTC.

This sequence joins TRBV4-1 and TRBJ1-2; D ambiguous. The CDR3 extends over 15 amino acids. From germline, CDR1 is MGHRA and CDR2 YSYEKL. V was trimmed by 1 base and J by 4 bases, leaving 13 bases between them. CDR3 residues: CASSQAPSGTYGYTF. The CDR3 region has the DNA TGCGCCAGCAGCCAAGCCCCTAGCGGCACCTATGGCTACACCTTC.

The rearrangement uses TRBV19 and TRBJ1-3; D is ambiguous. V was shortened by 2 bases and J by 3 bases, with 8 bases between the two germline ends. The CDR3 has 14 amino acids. The germline V gene encodes CDR1 LNHDA and CDR2 SQIVND (reference sequence). In DNA form, the CDR3 reads TGTGCCAGTAGTATACAGGATTTTGGAAACACCATATATTTT. This translates into CASSIQDFGNTIYF.

The rearrangement joins TRBV4-2 to TRBJ1-1; the match to TRBD1 covers 11 bases. After removal of 6 bases from V and 3 bases from J, the junction contained 15 bases not matched to a gene. Per germline, CDR1 LGHNA and CDR2 YNFKEQ. CDR3 length: 18 amino acids. The CDR3 region is CASRQGYGTGGADTEAFF. The CDR3 DNA reads TGTGCCAGCAGACAGGGGTACGGGACAGGGGGGGCGGACACTGAAGCTTTCTTT.

The V and J genes are TRBV5-1 and TRBJ1-2; 9 bases are shared with TRBD1. The CDR3 runs 15 residues. J lost 6 bases, V lost 1 base, and 7 bases had no gene match. In germline, CDR1 is SGHRS, CDR2 YFSETQ. CDR3 nucleotide sequence: TGCGCCAGCAGCTTGCGACAGGGGGTCGTTGATGGCTACACCTTC. The encoded protein is CASSLRQGVVDGYTF.

The gene calls are TRBV5-1 and TRBJ1-3, with a tentative D call TRBD1 (5 bases). The CDR3 has 17 residues. Germline CDR1 and CDR2: SGHRS and YFSETQ. Trimming stripped 0 bases from V and 0 bases from J, with 13 bases between. CDR3 protein: CASSLAGRVSSGNTIYF. For the CDR3, the DNA is TGCGCCAGCAGCTTGGCCGGCAGGGTGAGCTCTGGAAACACCATATATTTT.

The chain links TRBV25-1 to TRBJ2-3; D unclear. V lost 4 bases, J lost 2 bases, and 10 bases lay in between. The CDR3 has 14 amino acids. Germline CDR1 reads MGHDK; CDR2 reads SYGVNS. The CDR3 is CASSVAAYTDTQYF. The CDR3, as DNA: TGTGCCAGCAGTGTGGCGGCCTACACAGATACGCAGTATTTT.

The gene calls are TRBV6-5 and TRBJ1-3; tentative D call: TRBD1 (6 bases). Germline CDR1 reads MNHEY; CDR2 reads SVGAGI. CDR3 length: 14 amino acids. V shed 6 bases and J shed 3 bases, with 12 bases lying between them. The CDR3 is CASSVPGVGNTIYF. As DNA, the CDR3 is TGTGCCAGCAGCGTGCCAGGGGTTGGAAACACCATATATTTT.

The V and J genes are TRBV2 and TRBJ1-2; D might be TRBD1 (5 bases). Germline V gene data show CDR1 as SNHLY and CDR2 as FYNNEI. V lost 3 bases and J lost 3, with 14 bases in between. This CDR3 region has 15 residues. This CDR3 is CASSEEGTDYYGYTF. In DNA form, the CDR3 reads TGTGCCAGCAGTGAGGAGGGGACGGATTACTATGGCTACACCTTC. Based on the CDR3 plus reference TRBV2 and TRBJ1-2, the full variable domain is EPEVTQTPSHQVTQMGQEVILRCVPISNHLYFYWYRQILGQKVEFLVSFYNNEISEKSEIFDDQFSVERPDGSNFTLKIRSTKLEDSAMYFCASSEEGTDYYGYTFGSGTRLTVV.

The CDR3 DNA reads as TGCGCCAGCAGCTTACCGACAGGGGCAATCCACGAGCAGTACTTC. The encoded protein is CASSLPTGAIHEQYF. The V call is TRBV5-1, the J call TRBJ2-7, with 8 bases lining up with TRBD1. Germline CDR1 and CDR2: SGHRS and YFSETQ. Trimming removed 2 bases from V and 5 bases from J; junction bases left unmatched: 9. The CDR3 has 15 residues.

This chain uses TRBV7-2 with TRBJ2-7; D is perhaps TRBD2 (6 bases). V was cut by 3 bases and J by 3 bases, with 21 bases left in between. Germline loops: CDR1 SGHTA, CDR2 FQGNSA. The CDR3 extends over 17 amino acids. The CDR3 sequence is CASSFKVTRERVYEQYF. CDR3 coding DNA: TGTGCCAGCAGCTTTAAAGTGACCCGAGAGCGGGTCTACGAGCAGTACTTC.

The chain couples TRBV9 to TRBJ1-2; TRBD1 aligns across 9 bases. CDR3 length: 16 residues. Germline V lookup: CDR1 SGDLS, CDR2 YYNGEE. The V gene end was trimmed by 4 bases and the J gene end by 2 bases; junction bases not matched to a gene: 9. CDR3 sequence (DNA): TGTGCCAGCAGCACGGGACAGGGTTTTCCCAACTATGGCTACACCTTC. Residues: CASSTGQGFPNYGYTF. The entire variable domain, with the rest obtained from reference TRBV9 and TRBJ1-2, is as follows: DSGVTQTPKHLITATGQRVTLRCSPRSGDLSVYWYQQSLDQGLQFLIQYYNGEERAKGNILERFSAQQFPDLHSELNLSSLELGDSALYFCASSTGQGFPNYGYTFGSGTRLTVV.

Here the CDR3 reads CASSLRGTFGQGREKLFF. CDR3 bases: TGTGCCAGCAGTTTAAGGGGAACTTTCGGGCAGGGAAGAGAAAAACTGTTTTTT. The chain is built from TRBV28 and TRBJ1-4, with D perhaps matching TRBD1 (5 bases). V was clipped by 2 bases and J by 8 bases, with 24 bases between them. This CDR3 has 18 residues. Per the germline V gene, CDR1 is MDHEN and CDR2 is SYDVKM.

The CDR3 sequence: CATLLGSSYNSPLHF. In DNA, the CDR3 is TGTGCCACCCTTCTAGGGAGCTCCTATAATTCACCCCTCCACTTT. The gene calls are TRBV6-5 and TRBJ1-6; D call uncertain. The CDR3 loop spans 15 amino acids. CDR1 and CDR2 (germline): MNHEY, SVGAGI. Trimming removed 10 bases from V and 0 bases from J, with 13 bases in between.

This chain connects TRBV19 to TRBJ1-1; possible D gene TRBD1, 6 bases. The CDR3 covers 14 residues. Germline V CDR1 and CDR2: LNHDA, SQIVND (reference sequence). V shed 8 bases and J shed 1 base, with 14 bases lying between them. The CDR3 coding sequence is TGTGCCAGTTCTGACGGGGGGGCGAACACTGAAGCTTTCTTT. It encodes CASSDGGANTEAFF.

This rearrangement joins TRBV6-1 to TRBJ2-7; D gene ambiguous. Germline CDR1 is MNHNS and CDR2 is SASEGT. There are 10 residues in the CDR3. The V end was cut by 3 bases, the J end by 7 bases, with 4 bases between. Written as DNA, the CDR3 is TGTGCCAGCAGTGAGGAGGAGCAGTACTTC. The encoded protein is CASSEEEQYF.

This clone was detected a few times. The chain employs TRBV5-8 and TRBJ2-2, with 7 bases fitting TRBD2. Trimming at V came to 0 bases and at J to 4 bases, leaving 3 bases not matched to a gene. CDR3 size: 15 residues. The germline gives CDR1 SGHTS, CDR2 YDEGEE. The CDR3: CASSLVAGVTGELFF. For the CDR3, the DNA is TGTGCCAGCAGCTTGGTTGCGGGGGTCACCGGGGAGCTGTTTTTT.

The rearrangement uses TRBV29-1 and TRBJ2-5, with 9 bases lining up with TRBD1. CDR3 length equals 14 residues. V lost 7 bases, J lost 2 bases, and 8 bases stayed unmatched. Germline CDR1 reads SQVTM; CDR2 reads ANQGSEA. The CDR3 protein is CSARRDRVQETQYF. The CDR3 DNA is TGCAGCGCCCGCCGGGACAGGGTACAAGAGACCCAGTACTTC.

This clone has just a few counts. The rearrangement links TRBV4-2 to TRBJ1-4; 7 bases map to TRBD1. Per the germline V gene, CDR1 is LGHNA and CDR2 is YNFKEQ. V shed 4 bases, J shed 8 bases, and the junction held 10 bases outside the gene matches. The CDR3 consists of 15 residues. The CDR3 DNA sequence: TGTGCCAGCAGCCTTGGGACAGAGCTTTTCGAAAAACTGTTTTTT. Residues: CASSLGTELFEKLFF.

The chain couples TRBV28 to TRBJ1-5; a possible D gene is TRBD1 (6 bases). Trimming pared 1 base from V and 0 bases from J, leaving 7 bases between. Germline CDR1 and CDR2: MDHEN and SYDVKM. The CDR3 loop spans 15 amino acids. The CDR3 region is CASSLLGASNQPQHF. The DNA for the CDR3 is TGTGCCAGCAGTTTATTGGGGGCTAGCAATCAGCCCCAGCATTTT.

The chain uses TRBV11-2 and TRBJ2-6; 7 bases map to TRBD1. V lost 6 bases to trimming and J lost 3 bases; unmatched junction nucleotides: 5. The germline V gene encodes CDR1 SGHAT and CDR2 FQNNGV. This CDR3 has 15 residues. Here the CDR3 reads CASRAGTVGANVLTF. As DNA, the CDR3 is TGTGCCAGCAGGGCTGGGACAGTTGGGGCCAACGTCCTGACTTTC.